This entry features one T cell receptor beta chain sequence. The data originate from a study of shared clonotypes between healthy human individuals. Germline V gene data show CDR1 as SGHVS and CDR2 as FNYEAQ. V gave up 1 base and J gave up 6 bases; unmatched junction bases: 9. The CDR3 is 16 residues long. CD45RO negativity and positive selection for CCR7 defined naive CD8 cells, a population that excluded terminally differentiated effector memory CD45RA+ cells. Here immunoSEQ multiplex PCR was the method, and the copy in TCRdb shows in-frame clones only, minus some. The sample carries hundreds of thousands of clones, about 92% recorded once.

The chain joins TRBV7-6 to TRBJ2-7; 10 nucleotides match TRBD1. The receptor was derived from a man aged 25 to 40 in good health. Input material: naive CD8+ T cells sorted from blood. For the CDR3, the DNA is TGTGCCAGCAGCTTAGGGGACAGGGGCGGCGTGGCCGAGCAGTACTTC. This codes for CASSLGDRGGVAEQYF.